Following are 11 T cell receptor beta chains from one sample sequenced in a study of identifying expanded T cells in peripheral blood. Measured with immunoSEQ multiplex PCR; TCRdb has only the in-frame clones, and not every one. The sample has 70,000 to 100,000 clones; around nine tenths are singletons. The sequencing sample was made of blood. The receptors derive from a person aged 18 to 75 in good health.

The chain couples TRBV18 to TRBJ2-5; D remains ambiguous. The germline V gene has CDR1 KGHSH and CDR2 LQKENI. V lost 0 bases and J lost 1, with 3 bases in between. This CDR3 is 13 amino acids long. For the CDR3, the DNA is TGTGCCAGCTCACCACCGACCCAAGAGACCCAGTACTTC. This encodes CASSPPTQETQYF.

The chain has TRBV9 and TRBJ2-7, with TRBD1 matching over 8 bases. The CDR3 has 15 amino acids. The germline CDR1 and CDR2 sequences are SGDLS and YYNGEE. V shed 4 bases and J 4 bases; nucleotides not matched to a gene: 10. As DNA, the CDR3 is TGTGCCAGCAGCAGGTCCCAGGGGGCAGGGTACGAGCAGTACTTC. Protein: CASSRSQGAGYEQYF.

The chain uses TRBV5-1 and TRBJ2-7; 11 nucleotides align to TRBD2. The V gene's germline CDR1 is SGHRS and CDR2 YFSETQ. The V gene end was trimmed by 4 bases and the J gene end by 2 bases; junction bases not matched to a gene: 5. This CDR3 has 15 residues. Written as DNA, the CDR3 is TGCGCCAGCAGCCCTCTAGCGGGAGGAGCCTACGAGCAGTACTTC. It yields the protein CASSPLAGGAYEQYF.

The rearrangement joins TRBV7-8 to TRBJ1-1; D is ambiguous. CDR1 SGHVS and CDR2 FQNEAQ come from the germline V gene. The CDR3 covers 13 residues. The V end lost 5 bases, the J end lost 1 base, and 8 bases lay between the germline ends. The CDR3 sequence is CASSIDWNTEAFF. The CDR3, as DNA: TGTGCCAGCAGCATAGACTGGAACACTGAAGCTTTCTTT.

The chain carries TRBV14 and TRBJ1-2; the D gene is possibly TRBD1 (5 bases). Trimming cost V 3 bases and J 7 bases, with 18 bases left between them. CDR1 and CDR2 (germline): SGHDN, FVKESK. The CDR3 totals 15 residues. The CDR3 region is CASSHQAGGSGGYTF. The CDR3 DNA reads TGTGCCAGCAGCCATCAGGCCGGGGGTTCGGGTGGCTACACCTTC.

J is TRBJ1-2 and V is TRBV5-6; D uncertain. CDR3 length: 14 residues. V was pared by 4 bases and J by 8 bases, with 18 bases between. Germline V gives CDR1 SGHDT, CDR2 YYEEEE. CDR3 coding DNA: TGTGCCAGCAGCGGCGGGAGCTGGGGAGAGGGCTACACCTTC. Protein product: CASSGGSWGEGYTF.

The chain uses TRBV7-8 and TRBJ2-5; D not certain. CDR1 is SGHVS, CDR2 FQNEAQ, per germline. Trimming left V 6 bases short and J 3 bases short, with 5 bases between. The CDR3 runs to 11 residues. CDR3 residues: CASSYKETQYF. The DNA for the CDR3 is TGTGCCAGCAGTTATAAAGAGACCCAGTACTTC.

This clone has a count of ten or more. The chain combines TRBV7-9 with TRBJ2-5, with D uncertain. V lost 3 bases, J lost 1 base, and 12 bases lay in between. The CDR3 runs 15 residues. The V gene's germline CDR1 is SEHNR and CDR2 FQNEAQ (reference sequence). The chain's CDR3 is CASSFMSAPQETQYF. The CDR3 nucleotides read TGTGCCAGCAGCTTCATGTCGGCCCCCCAAGAGACCCAGTACTTC.

The chain links TRBV10-3 to TRBJ1-1, with D tentatively TRBD1 (5 bases). V was trimmed by 8 bases and J by 2 bases, leaving 18 bases between them. The germline CDR1 and CDR2 sequences are ENHRY and SYGVKD. This CDR3 contains 15 residues. The CDR3 nucleotides read TGTGCCATCGGGGCCTTCGGGAGAACTAACACTGAAGCTTTCTTT. Its protein is CAIGAFGRTNTEAFF.

The genes are TRBV9 and TRBJ2-7, with TRBD2 matching over 11 bases. This CDR3 has 15 residues. CDR1 is SGDLS, CDR2 YYNGEE, per germline. Trimming took 3 bases from V and 2 from J; bases not matched to a gene: 4. The CDR3 coding sequence is TGTGCCAGCAGCGCGGGGACTAGCGGAACCTACGAGCAGTACTTC. Translated: CASSAGTSGTYEQYF.

The V and J genes are TRBV5-1 and TRBJ1-1; a possible D gene is TRBD1 (6 bases). This CDR3 is built from 13 residues. Germline values: CDR1 SGHRS, CDR2 YFSETQ. Trimming took off 0 bases at V and 5 bases at J, with 8 bases between the two ends. CDR3 sequence: CASSLGRGTEAFF. DNA of the CDR3: TGCGCCAGCAGCTTGGGAAGGGGGACTGAAGCTTTCTTT.